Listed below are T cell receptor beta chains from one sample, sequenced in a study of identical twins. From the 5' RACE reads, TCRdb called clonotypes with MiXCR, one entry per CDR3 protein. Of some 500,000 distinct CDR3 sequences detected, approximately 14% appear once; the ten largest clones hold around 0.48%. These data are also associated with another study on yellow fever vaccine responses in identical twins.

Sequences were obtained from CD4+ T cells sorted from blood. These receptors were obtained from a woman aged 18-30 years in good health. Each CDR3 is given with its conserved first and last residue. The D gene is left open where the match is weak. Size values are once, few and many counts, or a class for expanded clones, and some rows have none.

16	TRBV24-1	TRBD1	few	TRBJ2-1	CATSDPRQGGRGEQFF	TGTGCCACCAGTGACCCCAGACAGGGGGGCCGCGGTGAGCAGTTCTTC
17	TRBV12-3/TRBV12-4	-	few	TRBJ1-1	CASSFSLGGNLGTEAFF	TGTGCCAGCAGTTTTAGTCTAGGGGGAAACCTGGGAACTGAAGCTTTCTTT
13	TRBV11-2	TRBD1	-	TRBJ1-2	CASSLDRVRGYTF	TGTGCCAGCAGCCTTGACAGGGTCAGGGGCTACACCTTC
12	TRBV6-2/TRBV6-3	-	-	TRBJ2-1	CASSYEGRGQFF	TGTGCCAGCAGTTACGAAGGTAGAGGGCAGTTCTTC
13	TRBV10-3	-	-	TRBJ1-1	CAISYGVGTEAFF	TGTGCCATCTCGTACGGGGTAGGCACTGAAGCTTTCTTT
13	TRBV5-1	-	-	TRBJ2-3	CASSAHSADTQYF	TGCGCCAGCAGCGCCCATTCGGCAGATACGCAGTATTTT
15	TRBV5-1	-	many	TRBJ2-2	CASSLKAANTGELFF	TGCGCCAGCAGCTTGAAGGCAGCGAACACCGGGGAGCTGTTTTTT
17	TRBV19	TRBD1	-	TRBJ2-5	CASSTLRPGQGPETQYF	TGTGCCAGTAGTACCCTTAGGCCGGGACAGGGTCCAGAGACCCAGTACTTC
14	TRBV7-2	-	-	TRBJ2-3	CASSSSLSTDTQYF	TGTGCCAGCAGCTCCTCCCTAAGCACAGATACGCAGTATTTT
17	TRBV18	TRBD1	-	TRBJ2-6	CASSLQGTASGANVLTF	TGTGCCAGCTCACTACAGGGGACGGCTTCTGGGGCCAACGTCCTGACTTTC
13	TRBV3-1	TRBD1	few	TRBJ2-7	CASSRQQGGEQYF	TGTGCCAGCAGCCGACAACAGGGGGGCGAGCAGTACTTC
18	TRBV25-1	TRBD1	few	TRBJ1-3	CASSEYNSGRDRGNTIYF	TGTGCCAGCAGTGAATATAACTCCGGCAGGGACAGGGGAAACACCATATATTTT
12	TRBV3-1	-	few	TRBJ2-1	CASSQEGARRFF	TGTGCCAGCAGCCAAGAGGGAGCCCGGCGGTTCTTC
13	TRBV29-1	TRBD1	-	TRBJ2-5	CSERQGAGETQYF	TGCAGCGAGCGACAGGGGGCGGGGGAGACCCAGTACTTC
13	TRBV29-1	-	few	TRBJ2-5	CSANPGVGETQYF	TGCAGCGCAAACCCTGGTGTTGGGGAGACCCAGTACTTC
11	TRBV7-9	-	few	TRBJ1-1	CASSSREVAFF	TGTGCCAGCAGCTCCAGGGAGGTGGCTTTCTTT
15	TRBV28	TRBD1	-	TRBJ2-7	CASSPFWTGAYEQYF	TGTGCCAGCAGTCCCTTTTGGACAGGGGCCTACGAGCAGTACTTC
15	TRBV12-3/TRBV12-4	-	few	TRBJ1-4	CASSRAARDNEKLFF	TGTGCCAGCAGCCGTGCTGCCAGGGATAATGAAAAACTGTTTTTT
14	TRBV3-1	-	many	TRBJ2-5	CASSQVPLQETQYF	TGTGCCAGCAGCCAAGTGCCCCTCCAAGAGACCCAGTACTTC
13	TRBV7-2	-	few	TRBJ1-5	CASSSASNQPQHF	TGTGCCAGCAGCTCAGCTAGCAATCAGCCCCAGCATTTT
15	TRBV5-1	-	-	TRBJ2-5	CASSLPGTASETQYF	TGCGCCAGCAGCTTACCCGGGACCGCCTCCGAGACCCAGTACTTC
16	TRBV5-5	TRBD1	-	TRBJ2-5	CASSWYTTGIWETQYF	TGTGCCAGCAGCTGGTACACGACAGGGATATGGGAGACCCAGTACTTC
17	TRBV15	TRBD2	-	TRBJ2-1	CATSRVSSGSFYHEQFF	TGTGCCACCAGCAGAGTGTCTAGCGGGAGCTTCTATCATGAGCAGTTCTTC
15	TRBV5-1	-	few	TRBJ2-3	CASSLKDDGTDTQYF	TGCGCCAGCAGCTTGAAGGATGACGGGACAGATACGCAGTATTTT
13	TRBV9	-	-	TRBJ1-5	CASTKTGNQPQHF	TGTGCCAGCACCAAAACAGGGAATCAGCCCCAGCATTTT
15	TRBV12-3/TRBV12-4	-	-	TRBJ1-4	CASKFSGGRGEKLFF	TGTGCCAGCAAATTCAGCGGAGGACGGGGTGAAAAACTGTTTTTT
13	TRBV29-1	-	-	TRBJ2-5	CSVEGRAEETQYF	TGCAGCGTTGAAGGGAGGGCGGAGGAGACCCAGTACTTC
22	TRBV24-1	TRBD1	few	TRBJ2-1	CATPPLKNRDRGNAYSRGEQFF	TGTGCCACCCCTCCTTTAAAAAACCGGGACAGGGGGAATGCGTACAGCAGGGGTGAGCAGTTCTTC
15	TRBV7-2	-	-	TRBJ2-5	CASSSTVAVQETQYF	TGTGCCAGCAGCTCCACCGTAGCTGTCCAAGAGACCCAGTACTTC
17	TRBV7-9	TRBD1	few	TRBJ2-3	CASSRTRQGTHTDTQYF	TGTGCCAGCAGCCGGACAAGACAGGGGACTCACACAGATACGCAGTATTTT
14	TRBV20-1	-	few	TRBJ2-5	CSASGFDLQETQYF	TGCAGTGCCAGTGGGTTCGACTTGCAAGAGACCCAGTACTTC
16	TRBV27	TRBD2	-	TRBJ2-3	CASSLPTSGGADTQYF	TGTGCCAGCAGTCTCCCGACTAGCGGGGGGGCAGATACGCAGTATTTT
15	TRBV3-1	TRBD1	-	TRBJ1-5	CASSQVTGGDQPQHF	TGTGCCAGCAGCCAAGTGACAGGGGGCGATCAGCCCCAGCATTTT
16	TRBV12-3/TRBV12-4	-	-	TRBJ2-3	CASSLTRQINTDTQYF	TGTGCCAGCAGTCTAACCCGACAGATAAACACAGATACGCAGTATTTT
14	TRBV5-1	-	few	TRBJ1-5	CASRLGIGDQPQHF	TGCGCCAGCAGACTGGGAATCGGTGATCAGCCCCAGCATTTT
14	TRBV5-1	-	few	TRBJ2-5	CASRGRDYQETQYF	TGCGCCAGCAGGGGACGGGACTACCAAGAGACCCAGTACTTC
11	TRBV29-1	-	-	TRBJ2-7	CSVGAVYEQYF	TGCAGCGTTGGGGCAGTGTACGAGCAGTACTTC
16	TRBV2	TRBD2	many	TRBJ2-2	CASSRKAGMNTGELFF	TGTGCCAGCAGTCGGAAAGCGGGGATGAACACCGGGGAGCTGTTTTTT
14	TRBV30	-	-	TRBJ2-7	CAWSVKGGRYEQYF	TGTGCCTGGAGTGTAAAGGGGGGCAGGTACGAGCAGTACTTC
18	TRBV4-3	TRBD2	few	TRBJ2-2	CAGGPRTSGRGKTGELFF	TGCGCCGGAGGGCCTAGAACTAGCGGGAGGGGGAAAACCGGGGAGCTGTTTTTT
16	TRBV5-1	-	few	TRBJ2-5	CASSGRGAGVQETQYF	TGCGCCAGCAGCGGCCGCGGTGCAGGGGTCCAAGAGACCCAGTACTTC
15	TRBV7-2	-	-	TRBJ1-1	CASSSFGTLNTEAFF	TGTGCCAGCAGCTCCTTCGGGACACTGAACACTGAAGCTTTCTTT
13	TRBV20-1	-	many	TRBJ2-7	CSARVVVSYEQYF	TGCAGTGCTAGGGTGGTGGTCTCCTACGAGCAGTACTTC
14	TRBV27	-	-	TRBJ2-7	CASRHSLDSYEQYF	TGTGCCAGCAGACACTCCCTTGACAGCTACGAGCAGTACTTC
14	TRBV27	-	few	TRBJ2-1	CASRIPSMGTRQFF	TGTGCCAGCAGGATCCCCTCTATGGGGACTCGCCAGTTCTTC
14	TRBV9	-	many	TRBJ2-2	CASSVDYGTGELFF	TGTGCCAGCAGCGTAGACTATGGCACCGGGGAGCTGTTTTTT
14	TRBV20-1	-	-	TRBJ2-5	CSARAPAGQETQYF	TGCAGTGCTAGAGCCCCTGCCGGCCAAGAGACCCAGTACTTC
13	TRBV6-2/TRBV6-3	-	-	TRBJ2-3	CATSGQNTDTQYF	TGTGCCACCTCGGGACAAAACACAGATACGCAGTATTTT
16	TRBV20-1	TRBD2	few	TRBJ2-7	CSARDALGGGPYEQYF	TGCAGTGCTAGAGATGCCCTCGGGGGAGGGCCTTACGAGCAGTACTTC
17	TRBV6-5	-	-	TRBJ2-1	CASSYSSTGKDYNEQFF	TGTGCCAGCAGTTACTCGAGTACAGGGAAGGACTACAATGAGCAGTTCTTC
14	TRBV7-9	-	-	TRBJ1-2	CASSPQGANYGYTF	TGTGCCAGCAGCCCCCAGGGAGCCAACTATGGCTACACCTTC